A selection of T cell receptor beta chains follows, all from one sample in a study of radiotherapy plus CTLA-4 blockade in lung cancer. This table comes from immunoSEQ multiplex PCR, and its TCRdb copy is limited to in-frame clones, with some not included. The repertoire holds fewer than 95,000 clones, 83% seen once, with around 0.8% in the top ten. The sequencing here drew on peripheral blood, taken from a patient treated with radiotherapy plus ipilimumab. These receptors all come from a human donor with non-small cell lung cancer who had stable disease on radiotherapy plus ipilimumab. Both conserved end residues are trimmed from each CDR3.

V,length,CDR3
TRBV4-1,14,ASSQEETVRNQPQH
TRBV5-1,12,ASSLGPSGNEQF
TRBV28,12,ASSSGRGAGELF
TRBV7-8,11,ASSLLTPGELF
TRBV14,11,ASSQNRAGELF
TRBV18,14,ASSPQGNGVTGELF
TRBV28,12,ASSFAGAVDTQY
TRBV20-1,9,SARQGTEAF
TRBV7-3,11,ASSFGTDYEQY
TRBV9,16,ASSSLRAVGSGANVLT
TRBV5-1,12,ASSSGLSTDTQY
TRBV9,14,ASSPRMHQGTYEQY
TRBV7-9,15,ASSSPGLAGRSYEQY
TRBV2,12,ASLGNPGGNEQF
TRBV29-1,12,SVGQGTGDNEQF
TRBV6-5,11,ACGQGHSYGYT
TRBV18,16,ASSPPGLAGGSQETQY
TRBV7-8,11,ASSQLRAPEAF
TRBV28,12,ASRSQGPNEKLF
TRBV6-5,11,ASTGAPNYGYT
TRBV11-2,10,ASSLPGTEAF
TRBV5-6,14,ASSLGDRLRHQPQH
TRBV2,15,ASSGGTSGRSYNEQF
TRBV27,14,ASSLSSGYSNQPQH
TRBV18,14,ASSLLAGVNTGELF
TRBV9,14,AISVEGGGAGDTQY
TRBV10-1,12,ASRPGLGNTEAF
TRBV9,13,ASSVVPGSSYEQY
TRBV27,13,ASSLSIRRTDTQY
TRBV11-2,12,ASSLSNTPETQY
TRBV30,10,AWSKQGSPLH
TRBV6-6,11,ASSYSTIGEQY
TRBV11-2,13,ASSRGASGSDTQY
TRBV10-3,10,AISESGDEQF
TRBV28,14,ASSLPRDHSWETQY
TRBV29-1,16,SVDPRASGGAGQETQY
TRBV6-6,12,ATTGGRAIDTQY
TRBV7-6,9,ASASTDTQY
TRBV10-1,14,ASSELQNTIKDEQF
TRBV19,11,ASSARDRGDAF
TRBV7-3,12,ASSPGQGFSEQF
TRBV9,18,ASSVGGTRGYRMGGNEQF
TRBV29-1,9,SVAQTDTQY
TRBV2,11,ASSESGNTEAF
TRBV28,13,ATLPPGYATGELF
TRBV29-1,10,SVTDFQETQY
TRBV4-2,14,ASSQGLRGIDNEQF
TRBV9,13,ASSVGGGGDEKLF
TRBV19,11,ASSISSGGELF
TRBV5-8,12,ASSLGGLQETQY
TRBV11-1,13,ASSFGLAGPGEQF
TRBV19,15,ASTLSSTGQGTYGYT
TRBV19,13,ASSIVGQGAYEQY